This TCR beta chain is drawn from a study of Graves' ophthalmopathy and Graves' hyperthyroidism. Study information: There was a collection of peripheral blood at initial diagnosis, before any treatment. General study points: This model predicted ophthalmopathy progression (sensitivity around 71%, specificity about 72%). Blood also carried most expanded thyroid clonotypes exceeding 0.001 frequency.

RNA served as the template for amplifying TCR beta CDR3 regions. RT-PCR was first run with HTBI primers, then multiplex PCR in a second round. TCRdb reprocessed the multiplex PCR reads with MiXCR, giving one entry per CDR3 protein. The profile covers 200,000 to 300,000 distinct CDR3 sequences, with around 45% appearing a single time and roughly half taken by the ten largest. As concerns this clonotype: Antigen: not known.

J gave up 3 bases and V 6 bases, and 3 bases lay outside the gene matches. This CDR3 has 12 amino acids. Germline V CDR1 and CDR2: SQVTM, ANQGSEA. Pregnant or lactating patients and those with other autoimmune diseases or uncontrolled infections were excluded. Specimen: peripheral blood. The clonotype comes from an adult man with Graves' ophthalmopathy. The chain couples TRBV29-1 to TRBJ1-1, with 8 bases lining up with TRBD1. This chain's CDR3 is CSVATGDTEAFF. The CDR3 DNA follows: TGCAGCGTGGCGACAGGGGACACTGAAGCTTTCTTT.